The subject of this entry is one T cell receptor (beta chain). The assay was immunoSEQ multiplex PCR, and TCRdb's table has in-frame clones only and misses some. Among 120,000 or so clones listed, approximately 92% were seen once. This sample stems from a study of control samples from healthy donors and cancer patients. Germline CDR1 and CDR2: SEHNR and FQNEAQ (reference sequence). V lost 3 bases and J lost 9, with 9 bases in between. This CDR3 region has 12 residues. This sequence was found in a man older than 75 with head and neck cancer. V and J are TRBV7-9 and TRBJ2-4; D gene uncertain. The sequencing input was PBMCs. CDR3 bases: TGTGCCAGCAGCTTTGGGTGGGGCATTCAGTACTTC. Encoded protein: CASSFGWGIQYF.